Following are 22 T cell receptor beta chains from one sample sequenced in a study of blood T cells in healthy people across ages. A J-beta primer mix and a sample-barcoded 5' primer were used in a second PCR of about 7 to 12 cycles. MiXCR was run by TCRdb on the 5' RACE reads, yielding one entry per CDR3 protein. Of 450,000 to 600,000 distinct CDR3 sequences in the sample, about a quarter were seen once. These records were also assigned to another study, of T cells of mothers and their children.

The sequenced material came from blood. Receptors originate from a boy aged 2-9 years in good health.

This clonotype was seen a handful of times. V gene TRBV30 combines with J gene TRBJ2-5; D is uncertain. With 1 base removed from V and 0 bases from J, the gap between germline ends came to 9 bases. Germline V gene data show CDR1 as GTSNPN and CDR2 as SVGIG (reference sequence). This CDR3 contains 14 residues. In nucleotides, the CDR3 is TGTGCCTGGAGTGCCCGAAGGTACCAAGAGACCCAGTACTTC. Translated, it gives CAWSARRYQETQYF.

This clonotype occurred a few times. Here the CDR3 DNA reads TGTGCCAGTAGAACCGGCCGGGACAGGGGTTCATTGGAGACCCAGTACTTC. It yields the protein CASRTGRDRGSLETQYF. The chain links TRBV19 to TRBJ2-5, with 10 bases lining up with TRBD1. Trimming removed 6 bases from V and 5 bases from J; junction bases left unmatched: 15. Germline V gene data show CDR1 as LNHDA and CDR2 as SQIVND (reference sequence). The CDR3 consists of 17 residues.

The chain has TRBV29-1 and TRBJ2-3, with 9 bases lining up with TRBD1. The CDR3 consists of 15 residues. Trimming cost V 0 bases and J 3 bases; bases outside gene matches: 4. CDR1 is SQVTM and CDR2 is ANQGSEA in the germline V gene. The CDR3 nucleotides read TGCAGCGTTGAAGAAACAGGGGGCTTTACAGATACGCAGTATTTT. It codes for CSVEETGGFTDTQYF.

CDR3 DNA sequence: TGTGCCAGCAGCTTTGGGTCCTCGGGGGCGCAGTATTTT. Residues: CASSFGSSGAQYF. The chain carries TRBV7-6 and TRBJ2-3, with D possibly being TRBD2 (6 bases). V dropped 3 bases and J dropped 10 bases, with 14 bases sitting between them. The CDR3 consists of 13 residues. CDR1 is SGHVS, CDR2 FNYEAQ, per germline.

The CDR3 DNA sequence: TGTGCCAGCAGTTATGGCAGGCACGGAATCGGAAACACCATATATTTT. It translates to CASSYGRHGIGNTIYF. This chain links TRBV6-5 with TRBJ1-3; D gene unclear. This CDR3 region has 16 residues. Germline V gives CDR1 MNHEY, CDR2 SVGAGI. V gave up 3 bases and J gave up 4 bases, with 16 bases separating them.

The CDR3 is CASSQVERGYEQYF. The CDR3 DNA reads TGTGCCAGCAGCCAAGTAGAAAGGGGCTACGAGCAGTACTTC. The chain is built from TRBV3-1 and TRBJ2-7, with D perhaps TRBD1 (5 bases). The germline CDR1 and CDR2 sequences are LGHDT and YNNKEL (reference sequence). The CDR3 loop spans 14 amino acids. The V gene lost 1 base and the J gene lost 3 bases, with 10 bases spanning the gap.

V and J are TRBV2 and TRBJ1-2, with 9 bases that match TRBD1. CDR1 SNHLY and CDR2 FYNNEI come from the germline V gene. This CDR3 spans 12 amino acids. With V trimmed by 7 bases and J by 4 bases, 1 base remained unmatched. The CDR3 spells CASKTGGYGYTF. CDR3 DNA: TGTGCCAGCAAGACAGGGGGCTATGGCTACACCTTC. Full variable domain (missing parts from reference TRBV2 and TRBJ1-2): EPEVTQTPSHQVTQMGQEVILRCVPISNHLYFYWYRQILGQKVEFLVSFYNNEISEKSEIFDDQFSVERPDGSNFTLKIRSTKLEDSAMYFCASKTGGYGYTFGSGTRLTVV.

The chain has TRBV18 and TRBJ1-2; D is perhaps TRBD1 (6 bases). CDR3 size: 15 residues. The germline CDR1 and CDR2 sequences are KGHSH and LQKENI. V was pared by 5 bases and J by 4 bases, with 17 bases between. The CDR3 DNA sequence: TGTGCCAGCTCATCGGGACATTCGTCCTCCTATGGCTACACCTTC. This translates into CASSSGHSSSYGYTF.

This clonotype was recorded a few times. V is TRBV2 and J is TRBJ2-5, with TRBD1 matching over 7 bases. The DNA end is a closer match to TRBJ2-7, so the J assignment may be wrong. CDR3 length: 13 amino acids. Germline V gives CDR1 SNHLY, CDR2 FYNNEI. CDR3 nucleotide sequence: TGTGCCAGCAAACGGGACAGAGACTACGAGCAGTACTTC. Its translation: CASKRDRDYEQYF.

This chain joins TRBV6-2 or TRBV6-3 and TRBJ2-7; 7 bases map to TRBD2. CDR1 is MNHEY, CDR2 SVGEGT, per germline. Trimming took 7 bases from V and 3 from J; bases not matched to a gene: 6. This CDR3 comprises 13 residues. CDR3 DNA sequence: TGTGCCAGCAAGGGGACTACGTACTACGAGCAGTACTTC. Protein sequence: CASKGTTYYEQYF.

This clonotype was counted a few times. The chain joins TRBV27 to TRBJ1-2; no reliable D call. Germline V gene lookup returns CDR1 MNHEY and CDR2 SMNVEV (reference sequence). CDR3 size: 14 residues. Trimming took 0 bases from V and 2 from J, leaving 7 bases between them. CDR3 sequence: CASSLSFRNYGYTF. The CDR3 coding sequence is TGTGCCAGCAGTTTATCGTTCCGCAACTATGGCTACACCTTC.

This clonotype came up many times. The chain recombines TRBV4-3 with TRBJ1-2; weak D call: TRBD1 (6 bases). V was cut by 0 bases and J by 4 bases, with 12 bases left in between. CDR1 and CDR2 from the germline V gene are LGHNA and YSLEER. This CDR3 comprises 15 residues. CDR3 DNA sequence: TGCGCCAGCAGCCAAGATCTCGGCAGGGGCTATGGCTACACCTTC. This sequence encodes CASSQDLGRGYGYTF.

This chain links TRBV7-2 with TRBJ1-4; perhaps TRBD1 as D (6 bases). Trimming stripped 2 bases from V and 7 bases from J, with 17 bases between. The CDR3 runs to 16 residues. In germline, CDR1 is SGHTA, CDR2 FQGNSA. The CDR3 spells CASSLFAAGASEKLFF. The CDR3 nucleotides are TGTGCCAGCAGCTTATTTGCTGCAGGGGCAAGTGAAAAACTGTTTTTT.

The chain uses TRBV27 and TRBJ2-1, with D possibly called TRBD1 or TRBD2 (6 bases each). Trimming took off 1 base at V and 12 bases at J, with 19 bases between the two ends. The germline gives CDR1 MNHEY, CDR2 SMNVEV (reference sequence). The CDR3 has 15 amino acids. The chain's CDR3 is CASSLLVGGVSRQFF. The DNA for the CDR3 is TGTGCCAGCAGTTTATTGGTGGGGGGCGTCTCACGGCAGTTCTTC.

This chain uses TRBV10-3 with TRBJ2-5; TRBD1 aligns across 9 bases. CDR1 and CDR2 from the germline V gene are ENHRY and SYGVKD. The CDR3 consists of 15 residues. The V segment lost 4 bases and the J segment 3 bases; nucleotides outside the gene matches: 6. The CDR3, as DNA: TGTGCCATCAGTGTCGGTACAGGGGGCGAAGAGACCCAGTACTTC. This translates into CAISVGTGGEETQYF.

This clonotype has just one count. CDR3 nucleotide sequence: TGCGCCAGCAGCTTGTTCCCGGGGACCAAAAACATTCAGTACTTC. It specifies CASSLFPGTKNIQYF. V usage is TRBV5-1 and J usage is TRBJ2-4, with D tentatively TRBD2 (5 bases). Germline V gene sequence: CDR1 SGHRS, CDR2 YFSETQ. This CDR3 is 15 amino acids long. Trimming left V 1 base short and J 2 bases short, with 10 bases between.

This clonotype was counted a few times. CDR3 DNA sequence: TGCAGTGCTAGAGATAGTCTGGAGGGTCTTGGCAATGAGCAGTTCTTC. Its translation: CSARDSLEGLGNEQFF. The genes are TRBV20-1 and TRBJ2-5, with D possibly being TRBD2 (6 bases). The J call may be mistaken, given a closer DNA end match to TRBJ2-1. Germline V CDR1 and CDR2: DFQATT, SNEGSKA (reference sequence). The CDR3 has 16 amino acids.

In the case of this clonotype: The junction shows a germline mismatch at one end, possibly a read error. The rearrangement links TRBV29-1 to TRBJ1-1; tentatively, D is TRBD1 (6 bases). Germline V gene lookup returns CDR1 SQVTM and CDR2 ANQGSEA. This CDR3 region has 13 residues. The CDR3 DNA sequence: TGCAGCGTTGATAAACAGGACAGTTCAAGCTTTCTCTTT. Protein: CSVDKQDSSSFLF.

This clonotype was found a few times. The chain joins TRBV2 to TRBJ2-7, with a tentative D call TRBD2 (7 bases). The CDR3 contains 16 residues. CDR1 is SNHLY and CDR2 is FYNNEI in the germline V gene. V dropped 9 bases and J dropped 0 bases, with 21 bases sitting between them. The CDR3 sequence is CASSRGHGGSSYEQYF. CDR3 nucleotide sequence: TGTGCCAGTTCCCGGGGACACGGGGGGAGCTCCTACGAGCAGTACTTC. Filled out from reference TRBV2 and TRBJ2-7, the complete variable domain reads EPEVTQTPSHQVTQMGQEVILRCVPISNHLYFYWYRQILGQKVEFLVSFYNNEISEKSEIFDDQFSVERPDGSNFTLKIRSTKLEDSAMYFCASSRGHGGSSYEQYFGPGTRLTVT.

CDR3 DNA: TGTGCCATCAGTGAAGGGACAGACTACGAGCAGTACTTC. Translating gives CAISEGTDYEQYF. This chain uses TRBV10-3 with TRBJ2-7; TRBD1 agrees at 7 bases. With 3 bases clipped from V and 3 bases from J, the junction kept 2 bases outside the gene matches. CDR1 is ENHRY and CDR2 is SYGVKD in the germline V gene. The CDR3 totals 13 residues.

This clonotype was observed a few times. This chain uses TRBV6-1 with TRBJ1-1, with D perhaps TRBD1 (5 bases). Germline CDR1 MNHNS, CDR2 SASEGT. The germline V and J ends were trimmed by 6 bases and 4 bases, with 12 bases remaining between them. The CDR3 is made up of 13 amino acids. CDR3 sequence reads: CASSSGTATEAFF. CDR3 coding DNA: TGTGCCAGCAGCTCCGGGACTGCCACTGAAGCTTTCTTT.

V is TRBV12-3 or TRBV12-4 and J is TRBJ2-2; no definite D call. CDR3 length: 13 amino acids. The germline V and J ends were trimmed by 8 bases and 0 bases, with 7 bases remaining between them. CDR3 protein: CASVLANTGELFF. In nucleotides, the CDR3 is TGTGCCAGCGTACTGGCGAACACCGGGGAGCTGTTTTTT.